A single sample is the source of the 17 T cell receptor beta chains below, sequenced in a study of T cell responses to AZD1222 COVID-19 vaccine. Generated by immunoSEQ multiplex PCR, the TCRdb table keeps only in-frame clones and is missing some. This table holds 100,000 to 150,000 clones, more than 75% found once. Sequenced material: peripheral blood, taken 28 days after the second AZD1222 dose. The receptors stem from an adult who received the AZD1222 COVID-19 vaccine.

J is TRBJ1-4 and V is TRBV6-6, with TRBD1 matching over 10 bases. V shed 0 bases, J shed 8 bases, and the junction held 6 bases outside the gene matches. The CDR3 has 16 residues. In germline, CDR1 is MNHNY, CDR2 SVGAGI (reference sequence). CDR3 in DNA: TGTGCCAGCAGTTACTCGGTGGGACAGGGGAGAGAAAAACTGTTTTTT. Translating it yields CASSYSVGQGREKLFF.

The chain links TRBV4-3 to TRBJ1-5, with D unclear. The V end lost 0 bases, the J end lost 6 bases, and 0 bases lay between the germline ends. This CDR3 contains 11 residues. Per the germline V gene, CDR1 is LGHNA and CDR2 is YSLEER. The CDR3 loop is CASSQDQPQHF. Here the CDR3 DNA reads TGCGCCAGCAGCCAAGATCAGCCCCAGCATTTT.

This clone was observed a single time. J is TRBJ2-7 and V is TRBV5-1; a weak D match, TRBD2 (5 bases). Trimming left V 4 bases short and J 5 bases short, with 19 bases between. The germline gives CDR1 SGHRS, CDR2 YFSETQ. The CDR3 spans 15 residues. This CDR3 reads CASSPTTRYGDEQYF. Written as DNA, the CDR3 is TGCGCCAGCAGCCCTACCACTAGGTATGGAGACGAGCAGTACTTC.

The chain links TRBV28 to TRBJ1-5, with D unclear. CDR1 is MDHEN and CDR2 is SYDVKM in the germline V gene. This CDR3 is 12 amino acids long. V lost 7 bases to trimming and J lost 6 bases, with 10 bases between them. In DNA, the CDR3 is TGTGCCAGCACCCTTACGTCTCAGCCCCAGCATTTT. Protein product: CASTLTSQPQHF.

This clone has only a few counts. The chain uses TRBV7-9 and TRBJ1-1; unclear D gene. The CDR3 has 14 amino acids. Germline V CDR1 and CDR2: SEHNR, FQNEAQ (reference sequence). V lost 4 bases, J lost 2 bases, and 11 bases lay in between. The CDR3 sequence: CASSSLRLNTEAFF. In nucleotides, the CDR3 is TGTGCCAGCAGCTCTTTGCGGCTTAACACTGAAGCTTTCTTT.

The chain recombines TRBV5-1 with TRBJ2-1; the match to TRBD2 covers 11 bases. V dropped 2 bases and J dropped 8; count of bases not matched to a gene: 3. The CDR3 totals 14 residues. From germline, CDR1 is SGHRS and CDR2 YFSETQ. The CDR3 DNA is TGCGCCAGCAGCTTCCTAGCGGGAGGAGATGAGCAGTTCTTC. Its protein product is CASSFLAGGDEQFF.

The chain employs TRBV10-3 and TRBJ2-1; the match to TRBD2 covers 10 bases. The CDR3 has 17 amino acids. The germline V gene has CDR1 ENHRY and CDR2 SYGVKD. V shed 2 bases, J shed 3 bases, and the junction held 7 bases outside the gene matches. CDR3 sequence: CAISESGTSGNYNEQFF. The CDR3 DNA reads TGTGCCATCAGTGAGAGTGGTACTAGCGGGAACTACAATGAGCAGTTCTTC.

This chain uses TRBV13 with TRBJ2-4; 14 nucleotides align to TRBD2. The germline CDR1 and CDR2 sequences are PRHDT and FYEKMQ (reference sequence). The CDR3 runs to 17 residues. J lost 8 bases, V lost 6 bases, and 12 bases had no gene match. The CDR3 here is CASSLWRTSGRSYIQYF. CDR3 nucleotide sequence: TGTGCCAGCAGTCTATGGCGGACTAGCGGGAGGTCGTACATTCAGTACTTC.

The chain joins TRBV4-3 to TRBJ2-3; either TRBD1 or TRBD2 may fit D (5 bases each). CDR1 LGHNA and CDR2 YSLEER come from the germline V gene. V gave up 0 bases and J gave up 6 bases, with 22 bases separating them. The CDR3 runs to 18 residues. The DNA for the CDR3 is TGCGCCAGCAGCCAAGACGAACCGAACCGGGGCCGTACGGATACGCAGTATTTT. Translation: CASSQDEPNRGRTDTQYF.

This chain joins TRBV5-4 and TRBJ2-5, with TRBD2 identical over 7 bases. V trimming: 0 bases; J trimming: 5 bases; junction bases outside the gene matches: 7. The CDR3 runs 15 residues. The germline V gene has CDR1 SGHNT and CDR2 YYREEE (reference sequence). The CDR3 coding sequence is TGTGCCAGCAGCTTGGTTGGTCGGGAGGCGGAGACCCAGTACTTC. It yields the protein CASSLVGREAETQYF.

The chain recombines TRBV19 with TRBJ1-5, with D unresolved. The V and J ends lost 8 bases and 2 bases respectively, with 13 bases between them. Germline CDR1 LNHDA, CDR2 SQIVND (reference sequence). The CDR3 extends over 14 amino acids. CDR3 sequence: CASLQGQGNQPQHF. Written as DNA, the CDR3 is TGTGCCAGTCTCCAAGGGCAGGGCAATCAGCCCCAGCATTTT.

The chain employs TRBV24-1 and TRBJ1-2, with TRBD1 matching over 10 bases. There are 16 residues in the CDR3. Germline CDR1 KGHDR, CDR2 SFDVKD. The ends lost 10 bases at V and 6 bases at J; junction bases unmatched: 16. The CDR3 loop reads CATSRGDTGQGNGYTF. CDR3 DNA sequence: TGTGCCACTAGCCGGGGGGACACGGGACAGGGGAATGGCTACACCTTC.

This rearrangement joins TRBV30 to TRBJ1-5; 8 nucleotides agree with TRBD1. Germline values: CDR1 GTSNPN, CDR2 SVGIG (reference sequence). The V and J ends lost 2 bases and 0 bases, in that order; junction bases with no gene match: 9. The CDR3 spans 17 residues. CDR3 nucleotide sequence: TGTGCCTGGAGTCTCGGACAGGGAGCCTATAGCAATCAGCCCCAGCATTTT. It translates to CAWSLGQGAYSNQPQHF.

V is TRBV5-6 and J is TRBJ1-1; D remains ambiguous. Germline loops: CDR1 SGHDT, CDR2 YYEEEE. The CDR3 has 14 residues. Trimming removed 4 bases from V and 5 bases from J, with 15 bases in between. Here the CDR3 reads CASSLVDPWTEAFF. In DNA, the CDR3 is TGTGCCAGCAGCCTCGTGGACCCTTGGACTGAAGCTTTCTTT.

This clone was counted once. Other DNA sequences of this sample code for an identical CDR3. The genes are TRBV19 and TRBJ2-7; D is undetermined. V lost 6 bases and J lost 4, with 7 bases in between. CDR1 is LNHDA and CDR2 is SQIVND in the germline V gene (reference sequence). The CDR3 length is 11 residues. The CDR3 reads CASSIGYEQYF. The CDR3 DNA reads as TGTGCCAGTAGCATCGGGTACGAGCAGTACTTC.

V usage is TRBV5-1 and J usage is TRBJ2-1; D is undetermined. Germline values: CDR1 SGHRS, CDR2 YFSETQ. Trimming took off 2 bases at V and 4 bases at J, with 7 bases between the two ends. This CDR3 has 13 residues. CDR3 sequence (DNA): TGCGCCAGCAGCTTTCAGAAGTACAATGAGCAGTTCTTC. It codes for CASSFQKYNEQFF.

The chain couples TRBV7-3 to TRBJ2-1; tentative D call: TRBD1 (7 bases). Germline V lookup: CDR1 SGHTA, CDR2 FQGTGA. This CDR3 is 16 amino acids long. V was clipped by 1 base and J by 3 bases, with 13 bases between them. This chain's CDR3 is CASSLIPGGIYNEQFF. The CDR3, as DNA: TGTGCCAGCAGCTTAATCCCAGGGGGGATCTACAATGAGCAGTTCTTC.